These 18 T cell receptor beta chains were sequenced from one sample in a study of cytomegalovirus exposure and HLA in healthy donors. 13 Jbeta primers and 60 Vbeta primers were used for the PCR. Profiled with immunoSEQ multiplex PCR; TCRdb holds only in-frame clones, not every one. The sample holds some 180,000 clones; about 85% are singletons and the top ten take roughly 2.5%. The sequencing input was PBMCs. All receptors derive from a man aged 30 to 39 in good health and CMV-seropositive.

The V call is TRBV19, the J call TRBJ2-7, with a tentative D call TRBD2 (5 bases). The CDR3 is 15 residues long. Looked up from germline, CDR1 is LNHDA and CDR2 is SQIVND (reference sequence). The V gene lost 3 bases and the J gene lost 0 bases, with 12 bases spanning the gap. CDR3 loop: CASSMAAGNSYEQYF. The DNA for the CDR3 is TGTGCCAGTAGTATGGCCGCCGGGAACTCCTACGAGCAGTACTTC.

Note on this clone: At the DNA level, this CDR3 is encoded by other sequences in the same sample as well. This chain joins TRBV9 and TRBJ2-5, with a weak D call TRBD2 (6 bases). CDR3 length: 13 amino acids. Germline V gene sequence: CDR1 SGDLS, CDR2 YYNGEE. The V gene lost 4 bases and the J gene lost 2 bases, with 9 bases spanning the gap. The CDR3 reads CASSLRGQETQYF. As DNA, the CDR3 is TGTGCCAGCAGCCTCCGGGGGCAAGAGACCCAGTACTTC.

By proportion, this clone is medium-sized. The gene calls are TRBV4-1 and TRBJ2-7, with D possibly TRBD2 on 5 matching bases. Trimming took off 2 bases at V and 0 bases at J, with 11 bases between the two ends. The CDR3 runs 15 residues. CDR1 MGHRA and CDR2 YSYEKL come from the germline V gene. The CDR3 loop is CASSQSRGFSYEQYF. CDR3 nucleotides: TGCGCCAGCAGCCAAAGCCGGGGATTCTCCTACGAGCAGTACTTC.

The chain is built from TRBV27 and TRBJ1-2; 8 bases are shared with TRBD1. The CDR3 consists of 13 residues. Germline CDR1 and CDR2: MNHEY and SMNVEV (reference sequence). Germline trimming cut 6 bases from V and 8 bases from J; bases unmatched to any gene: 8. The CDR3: CASRITGGGGYTF. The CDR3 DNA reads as TGTGCCAGCAGGATAACAGGGGGTGGAGGCTACACCTTC.

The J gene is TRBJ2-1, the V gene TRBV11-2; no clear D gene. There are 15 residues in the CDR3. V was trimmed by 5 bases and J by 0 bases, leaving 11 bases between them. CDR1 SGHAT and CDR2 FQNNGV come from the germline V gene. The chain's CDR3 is CASSATRSSYNEQFF. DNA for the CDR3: TGTGCCAGCAGCGCCACTCGTAGCTCCTACAATGAGCAGTTCTTC.

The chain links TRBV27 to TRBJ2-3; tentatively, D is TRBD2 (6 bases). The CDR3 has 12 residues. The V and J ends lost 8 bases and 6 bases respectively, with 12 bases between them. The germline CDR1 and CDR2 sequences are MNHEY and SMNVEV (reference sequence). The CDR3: CASGGFGDTQYF. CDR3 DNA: TGTGCCAGCGGGGGGTTCGGGGATACGCAGTATTTT.

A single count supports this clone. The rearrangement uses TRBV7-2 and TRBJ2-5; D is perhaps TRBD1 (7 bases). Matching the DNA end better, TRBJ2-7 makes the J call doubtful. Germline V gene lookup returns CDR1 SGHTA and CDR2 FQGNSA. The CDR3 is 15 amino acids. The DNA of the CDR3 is TGTGCCAGCAGCCTTGGGGCAGGGGGGCCCTACGAGCAGTACTTC. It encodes CASSLGAGGPYEQYF.

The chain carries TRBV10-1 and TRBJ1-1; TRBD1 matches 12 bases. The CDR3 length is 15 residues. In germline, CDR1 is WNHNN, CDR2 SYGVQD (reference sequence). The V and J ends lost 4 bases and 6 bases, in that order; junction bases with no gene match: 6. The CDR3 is CASSGGTGGIAEAFF. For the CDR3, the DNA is TGCGCCAGCAGTGGGGGGACAGGGGGCATCGCTGAAGCTTTCTTT.

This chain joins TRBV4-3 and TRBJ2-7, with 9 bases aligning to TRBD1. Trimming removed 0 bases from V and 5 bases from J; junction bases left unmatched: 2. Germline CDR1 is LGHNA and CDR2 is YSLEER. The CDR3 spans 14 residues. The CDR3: CASSQDRTGDEQYF. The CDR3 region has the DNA TGCGCCAGCAGCCAAGATCGGACAGGGGACGAGCAGTACTTC.

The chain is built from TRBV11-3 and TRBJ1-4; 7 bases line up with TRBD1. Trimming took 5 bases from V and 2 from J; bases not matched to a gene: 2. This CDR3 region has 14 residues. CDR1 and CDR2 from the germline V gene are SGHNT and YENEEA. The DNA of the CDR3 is TGTGCCAGCAGCCAAGGGGGCACTAATGAAAAACTGTTTTTT. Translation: CASSQGGTNEKLFF.

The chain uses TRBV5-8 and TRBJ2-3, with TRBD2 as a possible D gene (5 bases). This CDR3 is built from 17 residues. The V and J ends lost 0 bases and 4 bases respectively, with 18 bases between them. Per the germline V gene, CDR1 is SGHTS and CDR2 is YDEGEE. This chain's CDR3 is CASSLAWVASFPDTQYF. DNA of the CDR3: TGTGCCAGCAGCTTGGCCTGGGTAGCGAGTTTTCCAGATACGCAGTATTTT.

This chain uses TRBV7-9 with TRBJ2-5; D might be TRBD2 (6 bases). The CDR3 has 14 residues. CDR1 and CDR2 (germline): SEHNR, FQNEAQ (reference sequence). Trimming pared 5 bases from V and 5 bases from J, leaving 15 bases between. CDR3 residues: CASSPGSGGETQYF. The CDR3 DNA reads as TGTGCCAGCAGCCCCGGGAGCGGAGGGGAGACCCAGTACTTC. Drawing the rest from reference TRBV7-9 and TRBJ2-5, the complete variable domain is DTGVSQNPRHKITKRGQNVTFRCDPISEHNRLYWYRQTLGQGPEFLTYFQNEAQLEKSRLLSDRFSAERPKGSFSTLEIQRTEQGDSAMYLCASSPGSGGETQYFGPGTRLLVL.

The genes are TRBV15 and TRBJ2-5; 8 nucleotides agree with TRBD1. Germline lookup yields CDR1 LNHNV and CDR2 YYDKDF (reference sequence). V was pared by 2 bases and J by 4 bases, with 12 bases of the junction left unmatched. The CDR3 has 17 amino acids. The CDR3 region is CATSRSPTGDTGETQYF. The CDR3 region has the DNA TGTGCCACCAGCAGATCCCCGACAGGGGATACGGGAGAGACCCAGTACTTC.

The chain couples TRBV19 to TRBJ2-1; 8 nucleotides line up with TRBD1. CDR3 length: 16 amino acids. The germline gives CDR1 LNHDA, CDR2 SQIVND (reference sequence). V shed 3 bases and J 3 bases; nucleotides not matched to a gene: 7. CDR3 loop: CASSINPGQGYNEQFF. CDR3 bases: TGTGCCAGTAGTATCAACCCAGGACAGGGCTACAATGAGCAGTTCTTC.

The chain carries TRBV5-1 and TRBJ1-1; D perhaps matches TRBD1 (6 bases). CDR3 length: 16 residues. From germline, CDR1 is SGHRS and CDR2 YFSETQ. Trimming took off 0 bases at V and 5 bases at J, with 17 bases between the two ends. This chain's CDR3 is CASSLAVNRVGTEAFF. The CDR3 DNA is TGCGCCAGCAGCTTGGCTGTTAACAGGGTGGGGACTGAAGCTTTCTTT.

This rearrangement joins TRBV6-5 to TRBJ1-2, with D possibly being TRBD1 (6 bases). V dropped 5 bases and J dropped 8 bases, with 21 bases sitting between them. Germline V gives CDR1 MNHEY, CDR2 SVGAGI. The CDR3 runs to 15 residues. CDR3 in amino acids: CASSASGKGGNGYTF. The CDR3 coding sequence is TGTGCCAGCAGTGCTTCCGGAAAGGGGGGGAACGGCTACACCTTC.

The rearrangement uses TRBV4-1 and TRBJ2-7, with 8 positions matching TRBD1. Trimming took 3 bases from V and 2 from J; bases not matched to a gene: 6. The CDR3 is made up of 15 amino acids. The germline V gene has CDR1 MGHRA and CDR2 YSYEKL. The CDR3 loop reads CASSHVGTGAYEQYF. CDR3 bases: TGCGCCAGCAGCCATGTCGGGACAGGAGCCTACGAGCAGTACTTC.

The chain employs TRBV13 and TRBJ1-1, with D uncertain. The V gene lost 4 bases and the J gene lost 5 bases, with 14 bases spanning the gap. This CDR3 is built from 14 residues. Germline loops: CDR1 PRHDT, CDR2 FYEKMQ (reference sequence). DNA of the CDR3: TGTGCCAGCAGCTCTAGCTCGGGTTTTACTGAAGCTTTCTTT. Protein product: CASSSSSGFTEAFF.